The 28 T cell receptor beta chains below come from one sample, sequenced in a study of blood T cells in healthy people across ages. A second PCR of roughly 7 to 11 cycles used a sample-barcoded 5' primer and a J-beta primer mix. A single record per CDR3 protein comes from TCRdb applying MiXCR to the 5' RACE reads. The sample contains around 1,500,000 distinct CDR3 sequences, 35% to 45% of which appear only once. Material: blood. These receptors were taken from a woman younger than 35 in good health.

This clonotype showed up just a few times. This sequence joins TRBV20-1 and TRBJ2-5; D uncertain. The germline CDR1 and CDR2 sequences are DFQATT and SNEGSKA (reference sequence). Trimming stripped 3 bases from V and 4 bases from J, with 12 bases between. The CDR3 extends over 13 amino acids. This chain's CDR3 is CSASPRPIETQYF. The CDR3, as DNA: TGCAGTGCTAGTCCGCGACCGATAGAGACCCAGTACTTC.

The CDR3 nucleotides read TGTGCCAGCAGCTTAAAGGCTACGCAGTTCTTC. It specifies CASSLKATQFF. The chain employs TRBV7-3 and TRBJ2-1; D is unclear. The CDR3 spans 11 residues. Trimming removed 1 base at V and 12 bases at J, with 7 bases between. Germline assignment: CDR1 SGHTA and CDR2 FQGTGA.

As for this clonotype: One junction end does not reproduce the germline sequence, and a read error may be involved. The V and J genes are TRBV7-9 and TRBJ1-2, with D perhaps TRBD1 (5 bases). Germline V gives CDR1 SEHNR, CDR2 FQNEAQ (reference sequence). The CDR3 contains 15 residues. The CDR3 region is CACSPRDGGHYGYTF. The DNA for the CDR3 is TGTGCCTGCAGCCCCCGGGACGGAGGACACTATGGCTACACCTTC. Full variable domain (outside the CDR3, taken from reference TRBV7-9 and TRBJ1-2): DTGVSQNPRHKITKRGQNVTFRCDPISEHNRLYWYRQTLGQGPEFLTYFQNEAQLEKSRLLSDRFSAERPKGSFSTLEIQRTEQGDSAMYLCACSPRDGGHYGYTFGSGTRLTVV.

This CDR3 reads CASSQVTDFYGYTF. Here the CDR3 DNA reads TGCGCCAGCAGCCAGGTGACGGATTTCTATGGCTACACCTTC. The J gene is TRBJ1-2, the V gene TRBV4-1; D call uncertain. Germline assignment: CDR1 MGHRA and CDR2 YSYEKL. This CDR3 region has 14 residues. Trimming took off 3 bases at V and 4 bases at J, with 12 bases between the two ends.

CDR3 coding DNA: TGTGCCAGCAGTTATCAGGGACGGGTCGCTGAAGCTTTCTTT. Protein sequence: CASSYQGRVAEAFF. The chain employs TRBV6-5 and TRBJ1-1; possibly TRBD1 for D (5 bases). Germline V CDR1 and CDR2: MNHEY, SVGAGI. The CDR3 spans 14 residues. Trimming left V 3 bases short and J 6 bases short, with 14 bases between.

The J gene is TRBJ2-1, the V gene TRBV7-6, with 8 bases identical to TRBD2. CDR3 length equals 14 residues. CDR1 and CDR2 (germline): SGHVS, FNYEAQ. Unmatched junction bases numbered 9, after V lost 6 bases and J lost 8 bases. CDR3 sequence reads: CASSDTGGRDEQFF. CDR3 in DNA: TGTGCCAGCAGTGACACGGGGGGGCGGGATGAGCAGTTCTTC.

This clonotype occurred many times. The rearrangement joins TRBV9 to TRBJ2-4; 9 nucleotides match TRBD1. Trimming at V came to 5 bases and at J to 0 bases, leaving 3 bases not matched to a gene. Germline V CDR1 and CDR2: SGDLS, YYNGEE. This CDR3 spans 15 amino acids. CDR3 sequence: CASSQTGGAKNIQYF. For the CDR3, the DNA is TGTGCCAGCAGTCAGACAGGGGGAGCCAAAAACATTCAGTACTTC.

The J gene is TRBJ2-1, the V gene TRBV5-1; no reliable D call. This CDR3 comprises 15 residues. The V end lost 4 bases, the J end lost 5 bases, and 16 bases lay between the germline ends. The germline gives CDR1 SGHRS, CDR2 YFSETQ. CDR3 coding DNA: TGCGCCAGCAGCCCCACTATAGCTAAAGACAATGAGCAGTTCTTC. Translated: CASSPTIAKDNEQFF.

This clonotype has a handful of counts. The gene calls are TRBV12-5 and TRBJ2-1, with 7 bases that match TRBD1. The germline gives CDR1 LGHNT, CDR2 FRNRAP. This CDR3 region has 14 residues. V trimming: 6 bases; J trimming: 2 bases; junction bases outside the gene matches: 4. Here the CDR3 reads CASGGTATYNEQFF. For the CDR3, the DNA is TGTGCTAGTGGGGGGACAGCAACCTACAATGAGCAGTTCTTC.

Ten or more counts support this clonotype. The J gene is TRBJ2-4, the V gene TRBV4-1; TRBD2 might be the D (5 bases). The CDR3 sequence is 16 residues long. The germline V gene has CDR1 MGHRA and CDR2 YSYEKL. Trimming shortened V by 1 base and J by 4 bases, and 14 bases separated the two germline ends. The CDR3 nucleotides are TGCGCCAGCAGCCAAGCCCATAGCGAATTTAAAAACATTCAGTACTTC. Its translation: CASSQAHSEFKNIQYF.

Written as DNA, the CDR3 is TGTGCCAGCAGCTTACTAGCCCCCTACGAGCAGTACTTC. The encoded protein is CASSLLAPYEQYF. The chain carries TRBV7-9 and TRBJ2-7, with a possible D match to TRBD2 (5 bases). The CDR3 is 13 residues long. CDR1 SEHNR and CDR2 FQNEAQ come from the germline V gene (reference sequence). V lost 2 bases and J lost 2, with 7 bases in between.

This chain connects TRBV6-5 to TRBJ2-7; D might be TRBD2 (6 bases). The CDR3 has 11 residues. Germline CDR1 and CDR2: MNHEY and SVGAGI. The V end lost 10 bases, the J end lost 3 bases, and 10 bases lay between the germline ends. The CDR3: CATYGGYEQYF. The DNA of the CDR3 is TGTGCCACCTACGGGGGCTACGAGCAGTACTTC.

This clonotype has only a few counts. The chain combines TRBV12-3 or TRBV12-4 with TRBJ2-7, with D possibly TRBD2 on 6 matching bases. The CDR3 spans 15 residues. The V end lost 6 bases, the J end lost 2 bases, and 17 bases lay between the germline ends. The CDR3 DNA is TGTGCCAGCAGGCGAGCGATCGGGGGAGCCTACGAGCAGTACTTC. Amino acids: CASRRAIGGAYEQYF.

This clonotype has just a few counts. V is TRBV7-8 and J is TRBJ1-4, with 11 bases that match TRBD1. Germline V lookup: CDR1 SGHVS, CDR2 FQNEAQ. The CDR3 contains 14 residues. V trimming: 7 bases; J trimming: 5 bases; junction bases outside the gene matches: 3. CDR3 loop: CASTRDRGNEKLFF. The CDR3 nucleotides are TGTGCCAGCACACGGGACAGGGGGAATGAAAAACTGTTTTTT.

A few counts support this clonotype. V gene TRBV2 combines with J gene TRBJ1-4; 7 bases match TRBD1. This CDR3 spans 13 amino acids. From germline, CDR1 is SNHLY and CDR2 FYNNEI. V lost 7 bases to trimming and J lost 4 bases; unmatched junction nucleotides: 3. The CDR3 spells CASIRQGNEKLFF. The CDR3 DNA is TGTGCCAGCATACGACAGGGTAATGAAAAACTGTTTTTT.

This chain connects TRBV6-5 to TRBJ2-5; 7 positions agree with TRBD2. The end of the DNA fits TRBJ2-7 better, so the J call may be wrong. Germline assignment: CDR1 MNHEY and CDR2 SVGAGI. The CDR3 consists of 14 residues. DNA for the CDR3: TGTGCCAGCAGTCCGACTAGCACAGCATACGAGCAGTACTTC. Its protein is CASSPTSTAYEQYF.

As concerns this clonotype: Compared with germline, one end of the junction differs, possibly owing to a read error. The V and J genes are TRBV12-3 or TRBV12-4 and TRBJ2-7; possibly TRBD2 for D (6 bases). This CDR3 is 15 amino acids long. The CDR3 loop reads CASSLRGGTSFEQYF. DNA for the CDR3: TGTGCCAGCAGTTTACGGGGAGGTACCTCCTTCGAGCAGTACTTC.

The V and J genes are TRBV6-5 and TRBJ2-7; 11 bases agree with TRBD2. Unmatched junction bases numbered 14, after V lost 4 bases and J lost 3 bases. Per germline, CDR1 MNHEY and CDR2 SVGAGI. The CDR3 runs 18 residues. CDR3 coding DNA: TGTGCCAGCAGTTCCCCACACTACTCCGGGACTAGCGGCTACGAGCAGTACTTC. This encodes CASSSPHYSGTSGYEQYF.

This clonotype turned up a few times. J is TRBJ2-1 and V is TRBV5-1; TRBD2 is a possible D gene (7 bases). The CDR3 consists of 16 residues. CDR1 SGHRS and CDR2 YFSETQ come from the germline V gene. The V end was cut by 0 bases, the J end by 5 bases, with 15 bases between. The CDR3 reads CASSLDRGAPNNEQFF. The CDR3 nucleotides are TGCGCCAGCAGCTTGGATCGGGGGGCCCCTAACAATGAGCAGTTCTTC.

The J gene is TRBJ1-2, the V gene TRBV6-1, with D maybe TRBD1 (5 bases). CDR3 length: 15 amino acids. Germline V gene data show CDR1 as MNHNS and CDR2 as SASEGT. Trimming took 3 bases from V and 8 from J, leaving 19 bases between them. The CDR3 sequence is CASSDLTGALGGYTF. The CDR3 DNA follows: TGTGCCAGCAGTGATCTTACAGGCGCTCTAGGAGGCTACACCTTC.

This chain connects TRBV6-6 to TRBJ2-7; possible D gene TRBD2, 6 bases. The CDR3 totals 14 residues. V was cut by 10 bases and J by 0 bases, with 16 bases left in between. The germline V gene encodes CDR1 MNHNY and CDR2 SVGAGI (reference sequence). CDR3 residues: CATRDRESSYEQYF. CDR3 sequence (DNA): TGTGCCACCCGCGATCGGGAGAGCTCCTACGAGCAGTACTTC.

The V and J genes are TRBV4-2 and TRBJ2-5, with 7 positions matching TRBD2. Germline V gene data show CDR1 as LGHNA and CDR2 as YNFKEQ. Germline trimming cut 3 bases from V and 5 bases from J; bases unmatched to any gene: 6. The CDR3 contains 14 residues. The CDR3 DNA reads as TGTGCCAGCAGCCAGACGATCGGGGGGGAGACCCAGTACTTC. Its translation: CASSQTIGGETQYF.

This clonotype was recorded a few times. This chain joins TRBV12-3 or TRBV12-4 and TRBJ2-1, with 14 nucleotides matching TRBD2. This CDR3 is 21 amino acids long. With V trimmed by 5 bases and J by 4 bases, 19 bases remained unmatched. In DNA, the CDR3 is TGTGCCAGCAGTCCGCTTGATATCGAGGGACTAGCGGGAGTGAGATACAATGAGCAGTTCTTC. Amino acid sequence: CASSPLDIEGLAGVRYNEQFF.

This clonotype was observed a handful of times. The chain uses TRBV6-2 or TRBV6-3 and TRBJ1-1; 7 bases match TRBD1. Per germline, CDR1 MNHEY and CDR2 SVGEGT. CDR3 length: 13 amino acids. V shed 10 bases, J shed 3 bases, and the junction held 8 bases outside the gene matches. The CDR3, as DNA: TGTGCCACAATGACAGGGAGGTACACTGAAGCTTTCTTT. Translation: CATMTGRYTEAFF.

J is TRBJ2-4 and V is TRBV6-2 or TRBV6-3; D could derive from TRBD1 or TRBD2 (6 bases each). Germline V gene sequence: CDR1 MNHEY, CDR2 SVGEGT. The CDR3 is 16 amino acids. Trimming removed 5 bases at V and 1 base at J, with 15 bases between. This CDR3 is CASSVGGGTAKNIQYF. The CDR3 DNA is TGTGCCAGCAGTGTTGGGGGCGGGACGGCCAAAAACATTCAGTACTTC.

The V call is TRBV29-1, the J call TRBJ2-1; 11 bases align to TRBD2. J was trimmed by 0 bases and V by 4 bases; bases with no gene match: 14. This CDR3 is 19 amino acids long. CDR1 SQVTM and CDR2 ANQGSEA come from the germline V gene. CDR3 region: CSVVSTSGRLLDSYNEQFF. The CDR3 DNA reads TGCAGCGTTGTCAGCACTAGCGGGAGATTATTAGACTCCTACAATGAGCAGTTCTTC.

The chain carries TRBV4-2 and TRBJ2-1; D unclear. Germline V gene data show CDR1 as LGHNA and CDR2 as YNFKEQ. This CDR3 region has 12 residues. V lost 4 bases, J lost 9 bases, and 10 bases lay in between. Here the CDR3 reads CASSLESGEQFF. The CDR3 bases are TGTGCCAGCAGCCTAGAGTCGGGTGAGCAGTTCTTC.

Many counts were recorded for this clonotype. V gene TRBV7-2 combines with J gene TRBJ2-3; D unresolved. V was cut by 2 bases and J by 1 base, with 7 bases left in between. Germline V gives CDR1 SGHTA, CDR2 FQGNSA. This CDR3 has 14 residues. The CDR3 region is CASSLLHGTDTQYF. DNA for the CDR3: TGTGCCAGCAGCTTACTCCACGGCACAGATACGCAGTATTTT.